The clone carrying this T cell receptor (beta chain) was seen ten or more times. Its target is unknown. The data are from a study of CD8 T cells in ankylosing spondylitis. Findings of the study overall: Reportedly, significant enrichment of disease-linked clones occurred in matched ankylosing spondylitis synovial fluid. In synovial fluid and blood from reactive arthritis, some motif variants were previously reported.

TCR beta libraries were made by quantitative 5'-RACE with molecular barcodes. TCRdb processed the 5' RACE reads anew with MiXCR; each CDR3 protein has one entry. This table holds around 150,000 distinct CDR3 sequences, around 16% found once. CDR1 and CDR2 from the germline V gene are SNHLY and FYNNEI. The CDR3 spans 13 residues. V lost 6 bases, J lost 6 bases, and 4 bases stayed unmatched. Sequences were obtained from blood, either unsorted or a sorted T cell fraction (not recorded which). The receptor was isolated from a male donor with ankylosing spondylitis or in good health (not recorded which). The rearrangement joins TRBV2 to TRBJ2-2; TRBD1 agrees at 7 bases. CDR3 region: CASRTGRSGELFF. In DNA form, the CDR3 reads TGTGCCAGCAGGACAGGGCGTTCCGGGGAGCTGTTTTTT.